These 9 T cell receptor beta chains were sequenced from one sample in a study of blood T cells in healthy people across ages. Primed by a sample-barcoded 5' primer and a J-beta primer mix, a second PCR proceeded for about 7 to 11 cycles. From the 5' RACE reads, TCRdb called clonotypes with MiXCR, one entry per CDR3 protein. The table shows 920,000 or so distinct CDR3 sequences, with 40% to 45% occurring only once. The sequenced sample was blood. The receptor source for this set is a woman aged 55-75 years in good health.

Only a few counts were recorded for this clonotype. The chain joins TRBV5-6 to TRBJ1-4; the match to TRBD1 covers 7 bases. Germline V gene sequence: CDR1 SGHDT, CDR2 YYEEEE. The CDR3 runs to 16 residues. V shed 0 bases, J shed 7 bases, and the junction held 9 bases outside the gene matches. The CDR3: CASSLVRDSHTEKLFF. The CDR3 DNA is TGTGCCAGCAGCTTGGTCCGGGACAGCCACACTGAAAAACTGTTTTTT.

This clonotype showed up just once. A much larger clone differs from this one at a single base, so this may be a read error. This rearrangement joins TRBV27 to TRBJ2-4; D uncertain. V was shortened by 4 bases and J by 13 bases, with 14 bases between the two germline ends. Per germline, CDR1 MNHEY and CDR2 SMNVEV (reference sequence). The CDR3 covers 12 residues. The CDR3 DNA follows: TGTGCCAGCAGTTCCGTTCCCTACAAGCAGTACTTC. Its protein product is CASSSVPYKQYF.

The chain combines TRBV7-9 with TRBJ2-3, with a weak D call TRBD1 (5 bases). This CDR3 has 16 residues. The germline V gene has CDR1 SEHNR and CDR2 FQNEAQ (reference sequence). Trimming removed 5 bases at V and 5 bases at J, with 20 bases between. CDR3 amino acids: CASSPPLQNQGDTQYF. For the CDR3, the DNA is TGTGCCAGCAGCCCCCCCCTTCAGAACCAGGGAGATACGCAGTATTTT.

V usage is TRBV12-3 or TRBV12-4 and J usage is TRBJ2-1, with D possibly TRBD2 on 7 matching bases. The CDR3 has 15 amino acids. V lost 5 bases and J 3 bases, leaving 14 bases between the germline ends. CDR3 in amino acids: CASSPAGAVYNEQFF. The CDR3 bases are TGTGCCAGCAGTCCCGCGGGGGCCGTCTACAATGAGCAGTTCTTC.

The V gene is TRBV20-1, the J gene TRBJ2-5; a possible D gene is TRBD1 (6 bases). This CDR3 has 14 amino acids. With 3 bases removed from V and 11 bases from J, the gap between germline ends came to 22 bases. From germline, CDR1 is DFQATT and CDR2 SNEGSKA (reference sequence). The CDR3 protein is CSASAQGPGWEQYF. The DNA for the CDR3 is TGCAGTGCTAGCGCTCAGGGGCCCGGGTGGGAGCAGTACTTC.

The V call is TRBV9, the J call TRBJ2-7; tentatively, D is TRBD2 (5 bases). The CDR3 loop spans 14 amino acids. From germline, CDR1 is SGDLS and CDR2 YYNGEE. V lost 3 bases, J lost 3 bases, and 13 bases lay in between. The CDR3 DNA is TGTGCCAGCAGCGAAGGACTGGGTAACTACGAGCAGTACTTC. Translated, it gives CASSEGLGNYEQYF.

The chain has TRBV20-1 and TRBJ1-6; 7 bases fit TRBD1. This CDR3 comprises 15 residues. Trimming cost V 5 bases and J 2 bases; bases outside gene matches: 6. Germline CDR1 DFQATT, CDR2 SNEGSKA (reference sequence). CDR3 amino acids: CSARDRVTYNSPLHF. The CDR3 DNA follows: TGCAGTGCTCGCGACAGGGTAACCTATAATTCACCCCTCCACTTT.

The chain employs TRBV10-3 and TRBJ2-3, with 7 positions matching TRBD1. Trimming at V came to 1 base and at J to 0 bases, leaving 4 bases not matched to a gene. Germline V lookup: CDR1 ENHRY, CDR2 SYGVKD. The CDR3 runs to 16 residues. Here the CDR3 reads CAISELGQSSTDTQYF. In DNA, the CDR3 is TGTGCCATCAGTGAGTTGGGACAGAGTAGCACAGATACGCAGTATTTT.

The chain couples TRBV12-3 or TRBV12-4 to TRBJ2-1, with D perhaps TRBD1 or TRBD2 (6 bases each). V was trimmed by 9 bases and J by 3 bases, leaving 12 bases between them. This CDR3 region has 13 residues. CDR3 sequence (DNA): TGTGCCAGTGGCGGAGGGGGCTACAATGAGCAGTTCTTC. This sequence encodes CASGGGGYNEQFF.